The 24 T cell receptor beta chains in this list originate from one sample, sequenced in a study of regulatory T cells in long-lasting Graves disease. Researchers made TCR beta libraries by using iRepertoire HTBI primers and running Arm-PCR on CDR3 regions. TCRdb re-called the multiplex PCR reads with MiXCR, one entry per CDR3 protein. The sample carries about 470,000 distinct CDR3 sequences, 15% to 20% recorded once. Time point meaning: newly diagnosed GD, antithyroid drugs for less than 3 months. Extracted RNA from PBMCs served as the source of the TCR library. The same data also went into a second study, on T cells in Graves' hyperthyroidism and ophthalmopathy.

The input for sequencing was peripheral blood mononuclear cells (PBMCs), taken at new diagnosis, from a patient treated with antithyroid drugs. The receptors originated from a man aged 35-49 years with Graves disease.

The chain couples TRBV15 to TRBJ1-2, with 8 bases aligning to TRBD1. Germline V CDR1 and CDR2: LNHNV, YYDKDF (reference sequence). The CDR3 contains 16 residues. V gave up 3 bases and J gave up 0 bases; unmatched junction bases: 6. The DNA of the CDR3 is TGTGCCACCAGCAGGTACAGGGGGAGGACTAACTATGGCTACACCTTC. As protein: CATSRYRGRTNYGYTF.

This chain joins TRBV27 and TRBJ2-1, with unresolved D. The V end was cut by 6 bases, the J end by 2 bases, with 17 bases between. This CDR3 contains 16 residues. CDR1 MNHEY and CDR2 SMNVEV come from the germline V gene (reference sequence). DNA for the CDR3: TGTGCCAGCAGCCAAGGGCAGAGTCCGACCTACAATGAGCAGTTCTTC. The encoded protein is CASSQGQSPTYNEQFF.

This clonotype was picked up many times. This chain uses TRBV7-9 with TRBJ2-7; 7 nucleotides line up with TRBD2. With 0 bases clipped from V and 2 bases from J, the junction kept 4 bases outside the gene matches. The CDR3 extends over 15 amino acids. Germline-derived CDR1 and CDR2 are SEHNR and FQNEAQ (reference sequence). The CDR3, as DNA: TGTGCCAGCAGCTTAGCGGCTAGCGGTGCCTACGAGCAGTACTTC. Its translation: CASSLAASGAYEQYF. Combining the CDR3 with reference TRBV7-9 and TRBJ2-7 gives the whole variable domain DTGVSQNPRHKITKRGQNVTFRCDPISEHNRLYWYRQTLGQGPEFLTYFQNEAQLEKSRLLSDRFSAERPKGSFSTLEIQRTEQGDSAMYLCASSLAASGAYEQYFGPGTRLTVT.

With respect to this clonotype: With a much larger clone just one base away, this may be a read error. The chain links TRBV28 to TRBJ2-1, with D possibly TRBD2 on 6 matching bases. The germline V gene encodes CDR1 MDHEN and CDR2 SYDVKM. The CDR3 totals 14 residues. The CDR3 DNA is TGTGCCAGCAGTCGCTCCGGGGGTGGCAATGGGCAGTTCTTC. Protein: CASSRSGGGNGQFF.

This clonotype came up many times. The V call is TRBV11-3, the J call TRBJ2-3; D gene ambiguous. This CDR3 comprises 16 residues. Between the trimmed V and J ends, which lost 3 bases and 0 bases, there was a span of 13 bases. Looked up from germline, CDR1 is SGHNT and CDR2 is YENEEA. CDR3 DNA: TGTGCCAGCAGCTTTTGGGAACGGTCTAGCACAGATACGCAGTATTTT. It codes for CASSFWERSSTDTQYF.

The V and J genes are TRBV5-1 and TRBJ2-5; D ambiguous. The CDR3 spans 14 residues. V lost 4 bases and J lost 3, with 13 bases in between. Germline CDR1 reads SGHRS; CDR2 reads YFSETQ. CDR3 DNA sequence: TGCGCCAGCAGCCCCGAGTTTGAAAAAGAGACCCAGTACTTC. It is translated as CASSPEFEKETQYF.

This rearrangement joins TRBV29-1 to TRBJ2-7, with TRBD1 matching 7 bases. This CDR3 is built from 11 residues. Looked up from germline, CDR1 is SQVTM and CDR2 is ANQGSEA. V lost 6 bases to trimming and J lost 3 bases; unmatched junction nucleotides: 2. The DNA of the CDR3 is TGCAGCGTCCCAGGGGGCTACGAGCAGTACTTC. This encodes CSVPGGYEQYF.

This clonotype occurred a few times. The V call is TRBV12-3 or TRBV12-4, the J call TRBJ2-6, with D perhaps TRBD1 (5 bases). This CDR3 comprises 17 residues. Trimming left V 4 bases short and J 1 base short, with 14 bases between. The chain's CDR3 is CASSSEGALSGANVLTF. In DNA, the CDR3 is TGTGCCAGCAGTTCAGAAGGGGCGTTATCTGGGGCCAACGTCCTGACTTTC.

This clonotype was seen at least ten times. The rearrangement uses TRBV7-2 and TRBJ1-4; TRBD1 matches 9 bases. This CDR3 has 17 residues. V dropped 5 bases and J dropped 8; count of bases not matched to a gene: 15. Germline loops: CDR1 SGHTA, CDR2 FQGNSA. DNA for the CDR3: TGTGCCAGCAGCCTCCGGGACAGGGTTTCCCGGATCGAAAAACTGTTTTTT. Its translation is CASSLRDRVSRIEKLFF.

On this clonotype itself: This may come from a read error, since a much larger clone is one base off. The J gene is TRBJ2-1, the V gene TRBV11-3; D remains unclear. CDR1 and CDR2 (germline): SGHNT, YENEEA. V shed 8 bases and J shed 7 bases, with 18 bases lying between them. The CDR3 loop spans 14 amino acids. The CDR3 sequence: CASRRFSSENEQFF. DNA for the CDR3: TGTGCCAGCCGCCGGTTTTCGTCGGAGAATGAGCAGTTCTTC.

This clonotype was observed many times. The rearrangement links TRBV28 to TRBJ2-3; TRBD1 matches 7 bases. Germline assignment: CDR1 MDHEN and CDR2 SYDVKM. Unmatched junction bases numbered 2, after V lost 2 bases and J lost 3 bases. This CDR3 contains 14 residues. The DNA for the CDR3 is TGTGCCAGCAGTTTACAGGGGGAGACAGATACGCAGTATTTT. Encoded protein: CASSLQGETDTQYF.

This clonotype has at least ten counts. The chain joins TRBV5-1 to TRBJ2-3; 12 nucleotides agree with TRBD2. The CDR3 consists of 15 residues. V trimming: 5 bases; J trimming: 6 bases; junction bases outside the gene matches: 7. CDR1 is SGHRS, CDR2 YFSETQ, per germline. The CDR3 coding sequence is TGCGCCAGCAGTTGGCTAGCGGGAGGGCAGGATACGCAGTATTTT. Its protein is CASSWLAGGQDTQYF.

The chain recombines TRBV15 with TRBJ2-7, with 13 positions matching TRBD2. CDR3 size: 15 residues. With 0 bases clipped from V and 7 bases from J, the junction kept 3 bases outside the gene matches. Germline loops: CDR1 LNHNV, CDR2 YYDKDF (reference sequence). The chain's CDR3 is CATSRELAGGGEQYF. The CDR3 DNA sequence: TGTGCCACCAGCAGAGAACTAGCGGGAGGGGGAGAGCAGTACTTC.

This clonotype appeared a few times. The chain recombines TRBV20-1 with TRBJ1-1, with 9 bases aligning to TRBD1. CDR3 length: 17 amino acids. V lost 3 bases and J lost 3; bases outside the gene matches: 14. Germline CDR1 DFQATT, CDR2 SNEGSKA (reference sequence). CDR3 coding DNA: TGCAGTGCTAGTAACAGGGGGCTTTTTCGGATGGACACTGAAGCTTTCTTT. It is translated as CSASNRGLFRMDTEAFF.

This chain joins TRBV2 and TRBJ2-1; D call uncertain. Per the germline V gene, CDR1 is SNHLY and CDR2 is FYNNEI. Trimming removed 2 bases from V and 7 bases from J, with 9 bases in between. The CDR3 loop spans 13 amino acids. This CDR3 reads CASSEKGINEQFF. In nucleotides, the CDR3 is TGTGCCAGCAGTGAAAAAGGGATAAATGAGCAGTTCTTC.

In its sample, this clonotype was seen a few times. The CDR3 sequence: CSARGGLGNYNEQFF. In DNA form, the CDR3 reads TGCAGTGCTAGAGGGGGACTAGGGAACTACAATGAGCAGTTCTTC. V is TRBV20-1 and J is TRBJ2-1; the match to TRBD2 covers 8 bases. The CDR3 extends over 15 amino acids. CDR1 and CDR2 from the germline V gene are DFQATT and SNEGSKA (reference sequence). V was pared by 1 base and J by 3 bases, with 5 bases of the junction left unmatched.

The V call is TRBV6-5, the J call TRBJ2-4; TRBD2 aligns across 9 bases. Trimming at V came to 2 bases and at J to 0 bases, leaving 5 bases not matched to a gene. The CDR3 runs to 17 residues. Germline loops: CDR1 MNHEY, CDR2 SVGAGI. CDR3 nucleotides: TGTGCCAGCAGTTACGGGCTAGCGGGAACAGCCAAAAACATTCAGTACTTC. This sequence encodes CASSYGLAGTAKNIQYF.

This clonotype was observed at least ten times. As DNA, the CDR3 is TGTGCCAGCAGCTTCCCAGGGAGGTCCTACGAGCAGTACTTC. Amino acids: CASSFPGRSYEQYF. The J gene is TRBJ2-7, the V gene TRBV7-9, with a tentative D call TRBD2 (6 bases). V was clipped by 3 bases and J by 1 base, with 10 bases between them. This CDR3 spans 14 amino acids. Germline V gene sequence: CDR1 SEHNR, CDR2 FQNEAQ (reference sequence).

This clonotype was seen ten or more times. This rearrangement joins TRBV20-1 to TRBJ1-1, with D uncertain. The CDR3 has 14 residues. CDR1 and CDR2 from the germline V gene are DFQATT and SNEGSKA (reference sequence). The V gene lost 0 bases and the J gene lost 5 bases, with 13 bases spanning the gap. DNA for the CDR3: TGCAGTGCTAGAGATAGGAGGGATGAGACTGAAGCTTTCTTT. As protein: CSARDRRDETEAFF.

The chain couples TRBV6-1 to TRBJ2-6; D is ambiguous. The germline V and J ends were trimmed by 8 bases and 0 bases, with 5 bases remaining between them. CDR3 size: 13 residues. Germline V gene data show CDR1 as MNHNS and CDR2 as SASEGT. The CDR3 bases are TGTGCCAGCTTGGCCTCTGGGGCCAACGTCCTGACTTTC. This codes for CASLASGANVLTF.

This clonotype was picked up many times. The chain joins TRBV27 to TRBJ2-1; D remains unclear. The CDR3 is 14 amino acids. V was cut by 4 bases and J by 5 bases, with 12 bases left in between. Germline assignment: CDR1 MNHEY and CDR2 SMNVEV (reference sequence). The CDR3: CASSWIEGNNEQFF. The CDR3, as DNA: TGTGCCAGCAGTTGGATCGAAGGGAACAATGAGCAGTTCTTC.

This clonotype was picked up a small number of times. The V call is TRBV7-9, the J call TRBJ2-7; 11 bases are shared with TRBD2. The CDR3 totals 15 residues. CDR1 SEHNR and CDR2 FQNEAQ come from the germline V gene (reference sequence). Unmatched junction bases numbered 13, after V lost 10 bases and J lost 5 bases. CDR3 residues: CATLTSGAPLDEQYF. In nucleotides, the CDR3 is TGTGCCACCTTGACTAGCGGGGCCCCTTTGGACGAGCAGTACTTC.

The gene calls are TRBV6-1 and TRBJ2-7; no clear D. Trimming took off 4 bases at V and 6 bases at J, with 10 bases between the two ends. The CDR3 is 12 residues long. Germline V gene lookup returns CDR1 MNHNS and CDR2 SASEGT. The CDR3 coding sequence is TGTGCCAGCAGTGGAAGCGCCTCCGAGCAGTACTTC. This codes for CASSGSASEQYF.

This clonotype was seen a few times. The chain is built from TRBV24-1 and TRBJ2-2; 7 bases match TRBD2. The germline V gene has CDR1 KGHDR and CDR2 SFDVKD. V was pared by 0 bases and J by 2 bases, with 8 bases of the junction left unmatched. The CDR3 sequence is 18 residues long. CDR3 sequence (DNA): TGTGCCACCAGTGATTTGAAAGGGAGCGGGGCAAACACCGGGGAGCTGTTTTTT. The encoded protein is CATSDLKGSGANTGELFF.